These 15 T cell receptor beta chains originate from one sample sequenced in a study of vaccination and CD4 T cells after COVID-19. Antigens of these TCRs are unknown. Time point described: late sampling 161 to 241 days after vaccination in a few convalescent patients. Treatment meaning: approximately 11-day PBMC culture with coronavirus spike peptide pools or control peptides (ViraFEST assay). Sequenced with the Oncomine TCR Beta short-read assay was DNA taken from cultured CD4+ T cells. TCRdb called the PCR reads again in MiXCR, with one record for every CDR3 protein. The sample includes some 25,000 distinct CDR3 sequences, about 30% seen only once; the top ten take approximately 3%. The sequencing used CD4+ T cells from blood, cultured in vitro, collected about 7 months after SARS-CoV-2 vaccination. All receptors derive from a human donor who had recovered from COVID-19.

This clonotype was detected only a few times. The chain recombines TRBV7-6 with TRBJ2-4; 8 bases align to TRBD1. CDR3 size: 16 residues. CDR1 SGHVS and CDR2 FNYEAQ come from the germline V gene. The trim removed 5 bases at V and 9 bases at J, leaving 15 bases unmatched. This chain's CDR3 is CASSPDRDRRRGIQYF. The DNA for the CDR3 is TGTGCCAGCAGCCCCGATCGGGACAGGCGACGAGGCATTCAGTACTTC.

This clonotype is medium-sized (0.01 to 0.1%). The CDR3 sequence is CATSSLAGARTGELFF. CDR3 DNA sequence: TGTGCCACCAGCAGTCTAGCGGGAGCTCGGACCGGGGAGCTGTTTTTT. The chain couples TRBV15 to TRBJ2-2, with 10 bases fitting TRBD2. Germline CDR1 LNHNV, CDR2 YYDKDF (reference sequence). The trim removed 3 bases at V and 5 bases at J, leaving 6 bases unmatched. The CDR3 totals 16 residues.

This chain uses TRBV11-2 with TRBJ2-5; D is possibly TRBD2 (7 bases). This CDR3 is built from 18 residues. V was trimmed by 2 bases and J by 1 base, leaving 20 bases between them. From germline, CDR1 is SGHAT and CDR2 FQNNGV. DNA for the CDR3: TGTGCCAGCAGCTTAAGGGGGGGGCCAGCCCTGATCCAAGAGACCCAGTACTTC. The encoded protein is CASSLRGGPALIQETQYF.

The chain recombines TRBV5-1 with TRBJ2-5; D not resolved. The CDR3 spans 14 residues. Germline CDR1 SGHRS, CDR2 YFSETQ. V gave up 0 bases and J gave up 5 bases, with 11 bases separating them. CDR3 nucleotide sequence: TGCGCCAGCAGCTTGGGGACGGAAGGGGAGACCCAGTACTTC. It translates to CASSLGTEGETQYF.

The V and J genes are TRBV28 and TRBJ2-1, with 8 bases fitting TRBD1. Unmatched junction bases numbered 13, after V lost 5 bases and J lost 10 bases. Germline CDR1 and CDR2: MDHEN and SYDVKM. The CDR3 contains 15 residues. The CDR3 bases are TGTGCCAGCAGTACCACCGGGACAGGTAAACGGGAGCAGTTCTTC. Translated, it gives CASSTTGTGKREQFF.

The chain employs TRBV20-1 and TRBJ2-7; 12 bases align to TRBD2. From germline, CDR1 is DFQATT and CDR2 SNEGSKA (reference sequence). V trimming: 6 bases; J trimming: 0 bases; junction bases outside the gene matches: 9. The CDR3 length is 16 residues. The chain's CDR3 is CSAQGLAGTSSYEQYF. CDR3 nucleotide sequence: TGCAGTGCGCAAGGACTAGCGGGAACTAGCTCCTACGAGCAGTACTTC.

This clonotype was observed a handful of times. This rearrangement joins TRBV5-1 to TRBJ2-5, with 7 nucleotides matching TRBD2. Germline V gene sequence: CDR1 SGHRS, CDR2 YFSETQ. The CDR3 runs to 16 residues. V dropped 0 bases and J dropped 1; count of bases not matched to a gene: 6. The CDR3 here is CASSLGGLAAQETQYF. The CDR3 DNA is TGCGCCAGCAGCTTGGGAGGGCTAGCGGCCCAAGAGACCCAGTACTTC.

The V gene is TRBV6-2 or TRBV6-3, the J gene TRBJ2-1; 7 bases fit TRBD2. Germline values: CDR1 MNHEY, CDR2 SVGEGT. The CDR3 is made up of 15 amino acids. J gave up 5 bases and V 6 bases, and 10 bases lay outside the gene matches. The CDR3 loop is CASRVAGLGDNEQFF. CDR3 coding DNA: TGTGCCAGCAGGGTAGCGGGCCTAGGGGACAATGAGCAGTTCTTC.

The rearrangement joins TRBV6-2 or TRBV6-3 to TRBJ2-7; D is perhaps TRBD2 (5 bases). V was clipped by 8 bases and J by 2 bases, with 13 bases between them. The CDR3 sequence is 13 residues long. Germline V gene lookup returns CDR1 MNHEY and CDR2 SVGEGT. The CDR3 protein is CASRDPSTYEQYF. The CDR3 DNA is TGTGCCAGCCGGGATCCCTCGACCTACGAGCAGTACTTC.

The rearrangement joins TRBV19 to TRBJ1-2; no clear D gene. Germline loops: CDR1 LNHDA, CDR2 SQIVND (reference sequence). V gave up 7 bases and J gave up 4 bases, with 22 bases separating them. CDR3 length: 16 amino acids. CDR3 residues: CASTNLSKGRGYGYTF. In nucleotides, the CDR3 is TGTGCCAGTACCAACCTGAGTAAAGGTCGGGGCTATGGCTACACCTTC. The variable domain in full, completed from reference TRBV19 and TRBJ1-2, reads DGGITQSPKYLFRKEGQNVTLSCEQNLNHDAMYWYRQDPGQGLRLIYYSQIVNDFQKGDIAEGYSVSREKKESFPLTVTSAQKNPTAFYLCASTNLSKGRGYGYTFGSGTRLTVV.

This sequence joins TRBV15 and TRBJ2-3; 11 bases map to TRBD2. V lost 0 bases and J lost 14; bases outside the gene matches: 7. The CDR3 is 14 amino acids. The germline CDR1 and CDR2 sequences are LNHNV and YYDKDF (reference sequence). The CDR3, as DNA: TGTGCCACCAGCAGAGATCCCCTAGCGGGAGGTGCGTATTTT. As protein: CATSRDPLAGGAYF.

The chain couples TRBV6-1 to TRBJ1-6; tentative D call: TRBD1 (5 bases). The CDR3 is made up of 13 amino acids. With 8 bases removed from V and 6 bases from J, the gap between germline ends came to 11 bases. Germline V CDR1 and CDR2: MNHNS, SASEGT. The CDR3 DNA follows: TGTGCCAGCGGCGGACACAGTAATTCACCCCTCCACTTT. Translation: CASGGHSNSPLHF.

This clonotype is classed as large. The rearrangement joins TRBV20-1 to TRBJ2-5, with a possible D match to TRBD2 (6 bases). The germline V gene encodes CDR1 DFQATT and CDR2 SNEGSKA (reference sequence). The CDR3 is 14 amino acids. The V end was cut by 3 bases, the J end by 4 bases, with 15 bases between. Written as DNA, the CDR3 is TGCAGTGCTAGGGCTAGCGAGTTTCGAGAGACCCAGTACTTC. Amino acid sequence: CSARASEFRETQYF.

A few counts support this clonotype. The V gene is TRBV20-1, the J gene TRBJ2-1; D may be TRBD1 or TRBD2 (5 bases each). Per the germline V gene, CDR1 is DFQATT and CDR2 is SNEGSKA (reference sequence). V lost 3 bases and J 0 bases, leaving 9 bases between the germline ends. This CDR3 comprises 14 residues. The CDR3 reads CSASRGSSYNEQFF. The CDR3, as DNA: TGCAGTGCTAGTCGGGGCAGCTCCTACAATGAGCAGTTCTTC.

By frequency in the sample, this clonotype is medium-sized. The CDR3 coding sequence is TGTGCCAGCAGTGAAGTAAGGGTGGGGGGGACCCAGTACTTC. Its translation is CASSEVRVGGTQYF. V and J are TRBV6-1 and TRBJ2-5, with TRBD2 as a possible D gene (6 bases). V dropped 1 base and J dropped 7 bases, with 13 bases sitting between them. Germline loops: CDR1 MNHNS, CDR2 SASEGT. This CDR3 contains 14 residues.